This TCR beta chain comes out of a study of T cell repertoires in aging, cancer and after chemotherapy. About the research overall: Six age groups, ranging from 30 or younger to 70 or older, included the donors. Chronic lymphocytic leukemia patients on fludarabine- or bendamustine-based regimens gave paired samples before and after chemotherapy. General observations from the study: In cancer patients, declining TCR diversity with age involved lost richness and lost evenness. Age-matched healthy donors had significantly more diverse, less clonal blood TCR repertoires than untreated cancer patients.

Peripheral blood genomic DNA, not sorted cells or RNA, was the template. This CDR3 comprises 17 residues. Trimming stripped 0 bases from V and 3 bases from J, with 12 bases between. Germline CDR1 reads LGHNA; CDR2 reads YSLEER. To note about this clonotype: Its cognate antigen is unknown.

A mixed TRB-A/B primer pool amplified rearranged TRB by multiplex touch-down PCR. TCRdb re-called the multiplex PCR reads with MiXCR, one entry per CDR3 protein. The sample carries about 13,000 distinct CDR3 sequences, approximately 28% recorded once. The chain employs TRBV4-3 and TRBJ1-6; perhaps TRBD1 as D (5 bases). The specimen sequenced was blood. The clonotype was recovered from a human donor with a blood cancer. CDR3 nucleotides: TGCGCCAGCAGCCAAGAGCCGACGGGGGACTATAATTCACCCCTCCACTTT. It codes for CASSQEPTGDYNSPLHF.